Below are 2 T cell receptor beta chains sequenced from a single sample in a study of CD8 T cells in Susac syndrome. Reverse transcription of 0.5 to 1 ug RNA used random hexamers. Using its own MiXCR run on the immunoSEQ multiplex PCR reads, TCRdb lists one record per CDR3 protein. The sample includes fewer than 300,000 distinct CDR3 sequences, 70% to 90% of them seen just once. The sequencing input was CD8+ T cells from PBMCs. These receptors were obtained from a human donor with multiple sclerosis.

CDR3 DNA sequence: TGTGCCAGCAGCCTGGACAGGAGCGAGCAGTACTTC. This sequence encodes CASSLDRSEQYF. The chain uses TRBV6-5 and TRBJ2-7; TRBD1 matches at 7 bases. V trimming: 6 bases; J trimming: 6 bases; junction bases outside the gene matches: 5. The germline V gene encodes CDR1 MNHEY and CDR2 SVGAGI. The CDR3 loop spans 12 amino acids.

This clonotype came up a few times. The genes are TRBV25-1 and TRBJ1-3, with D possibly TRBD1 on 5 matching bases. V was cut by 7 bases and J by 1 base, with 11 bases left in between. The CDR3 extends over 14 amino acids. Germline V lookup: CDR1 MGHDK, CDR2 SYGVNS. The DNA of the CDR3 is TGTGCCAGCACTCCCGGGGGGTCTGGAAACACCATATATTTT. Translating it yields CASTPGGSGNTIYF.